These 23 T cell receptor beta chains were sequenced from one sample in a study of PD-1 blockade in classical Hodgkin lymphoma. No patient escaped relapse after autologous stem cell transplantation, and brentuximab vedotin exposure varied. From thawed PBMCs, CD8+ T cells were isolated by magnetic negative selection. Data came from immunoSEQ multiplex PCR; TCRdb stores just in-frame clones and leaves some out. Here the sample spans fewer than 1,500 clones, around 80% being singletons. Sequencing used CD8+ T cells from blood, obtained at baseline. All receptors derive from a human donor with classical Hodgkin lymphoma.

The CDR3 loop reads CATSNPREVSPLHF. The CDR3 nucleotides read TGTGCCACCAGCAACCCTCGGGAGGTTTCACCCCTCCACTTT. The chain joins TRBV15 to TRBJ1-6; D gene unclear. V lost 4 bases and J lost 9, with 13 bases in between. The germline V gene encodes CDR1 LNHNV and CDR2 YYDKDF (reference sequence). The CDR3 loop spans 14 amino acids.

The J gene is TRBJ2-3, the V gene TRBV19; no definite D call. Between the trimmed V and J ends, which lost 9 bases and 4 bases, there was a span of 5 bases. Germline CDR1 reads LNHDA; CDR2 reads SQIVND (reference sequence). The length of the CDR3 is 10 residues. CDR3 DNA sequence: TGTGCCAGCGAGTCAGATACGCAGTATTTT. Protein sequence: CASESDTQYF.

This sequence joins TRBV15 and TRBJ1-1; D may be TRBD1 (5 bases). The CDR3 runs to 16 residues. Trimming took 1 base from V and 7 from J, leaving 19 bases between them. Germline CDR1 LNHNV, CDR2 YYDKDF (reference sequence). The CDR3 loop is CATSRGEAGGWDEAFF. The DNA for the CDR3 is TGTGCCACCAGCAGAGGGGAAGCGGGGGGGTGGGATGAAGCTTTCTTT. The whole variable domain, remainder taken from reference TRBV15 and TRBJ1-1, is DAMVIQNPRYQVTQFGKPVTLSCSQTLNHNVMYWYQQKSSQAPKLLFHYYDKDFNNEADTPDNFQSRRPNTSFCFLDIRSPGLGDTAMYLCATSRGEAGGWDEAFFGQGTRLTVV.

The chain has TRBV2 and TRBJ2-5; no clear D gene. Trimming pared 7 bases from V and 2 bases from J, leaving 14 bases between. The germline V gene encodes CDR1 SNHLY and CDR2 FYNNEI. The CDR3 totals 14 residues. The CDR3 region is CASTDTEGQETQYF. The DNA for the CDR3 is TGTGCCAGCACCGATACTGAAGGACAAGAGACCCAGTACTTC.

This chain joins TRBV6-1 and TRBJ1-5; D call uncertain. The CDR3 covers 15 residues. Germline loops: CDR1 MNHNS, CDR2 SASEGT. Trimming stripped 4 bases from V and 0 bases from J, with 10 bases between. The CDR3 DNA follows: TGTGCCAGCAGTGTGAGCGCTGATAGCAATCAGCCCCAGCATTTT. Protein product: CASSVSADSNQPQHF.

The chain has TRBV4-2 and TRBJ2-7, with no clear D. The V and J ends lost 5 bases and 6 bases respectively, with 17 bases between them. Germline CDR1 is LGHNA and CDR2 is YNFKEQ. The CDR3 runs 14 residues. CDR3 in amino acids: CASSSRTAGAEQYF. CDR3 coding DNA: TGTGCCAGCAGCTCGAGGACGGCCGGCGCCGAGCAGTACTTC.

The rearrangement uses TRBV6-1 and TRBJ1-1, with unresolved D. Germline assignment: CDR1 MNHNS and CDR2 SASEGT. The V end lost 6 bases, the J end lost 4 bases, and 12 bases lay between the germline ends. There are 13 residues in the CDR3. The CDR3 coding sequence is TGTGCCAGCAGACAACCAGGTACCACTGAAGCTTTCTTT. It translates to CASRQPGTTEAFF.

The chain carries TRBV5-6 and TRBJ1-4; D remains ambiguous. The CDR3 covers 11 residues. Germline lookup yields CDR1 SGHDT and CDR2 YYEEEE. Deletions cut 5 bases from V and 10 bases from J, with 9 bases between. The chain's CDR3 is CASSFAGKLFF. DNA of the CDR3: TGTGCCAGCAGTTTCGCAGGAAAACTGTTTTTT. Combining the CDR3 with reference TRBV5-6 and TRBJ1-4 gives the whole variable domain DAGVTQSPTHLIKTRGQQVTLRCSPKSGHDTVSWYQQALGQGPQFIFQYYEEEERQRGNFPDRFSGHQFPNYSSELNVNALLLGDSALYLCASSFAGKLFFGSGTQLSVL.

V usage is TRBV7-1 and J usage is TRBJ2-7; a possible D gene is TRBD2 (6 bases). TRBV7-1 is given ORF status, its function remaining uncertain. V dropped 3 bases and J dropped 0 bases, with 9 bases sitting between them. There are 14 residues in the CDR3. DNA of the CDR3: TGTGCCAGCAGCTCTACGGGGGACTCCTACGAGCAGTACTTC. Its protein is CASSSTGDSYEQYF.

CDR3 amino acids: CASSLGQGAFGTEAFF. Written as DNA, the CDR3 is TGTGCCAGCAGCTTGGGGCAGGGGGCATTTGGCACTGAAGCTTTCTTT. The gene calls are TRBV21-1 and TRBJ1-1; the table's D call TRBD1 went unverified against the DNA. TRBV21-1 is reported as a pseudogene. The CDR3 runs 16 residues.

This clone was counted between two and nine times. This sequence joins TRBV4-1 and TRBJ1-6, with D unresolved. This CDR3 is built from 17 residues. Germline lookup yields CDR1 MGHRA and CDR2 YSYEKL. With 1 base removed from V and 0 bases from J, the gap between germline ends came to 10 bases. The CDR3 protein is CASSQGGTSSYNSPLHF. The CDR3 DNA reads TGCGCCAGCAGCCAAGGGGGAACGAGCTCCTATAATTCACCCCTCCACTTT.

The chain couples TRBV7-1 to TRBJ1-2, with 10 bases identical to TRBD1. TRBV7-1 counts as an open reading frame of uncertain function. This CDR3 contains 14 residues. Trimming took 4 bases from V and 2 from J; bases not matched to a gene: 1. Written as DNA, the CDR3 is TGTGCCAGCAGCTTGGACAGGGGGAACTATGGCTACACCTTC. Amino acids: CASSLDRGNYGYTF.

The gene calls are TRBV19 and TRBJ2-1; TRBD2 matches 8 bases. Germline V CDR1 and CDR2: LNHDA, SQIVND (reference sequence). This CDR3 comprises 15 residues. V lost 5 bases and J lost 2; bases outside the gene matches: 5. CDR3 nucleotides: TGTGCCAGTAGTGTCGGGACTAGGGCCTACAATGAGCAGTTCTTC. This encodes CASSVGTRAYNEQFF.

This chain connects TRBV1 to TRBJ2-1; the table's D gene call, TRBD2, was not cross checked with the DNA. TRBV1 is shown as a pseudogene. The CDR3 totals 17 residues. The CDR3 protein is CTSRTGLAGGKYNEQFF. As DNA, the CDR3 is TGCACCAGCAGAACCGGACTAGCGGGGGGGAAATACAATGAGCAGTTCTTC.

This chain links TRBV4-1 with TRBJ1-4; no definite D call. V gave up 4 bases and J gave up 8 bases, with 17 bases separating them. This CDR3 has 15 amino acids. Germline V gene sequence: CDR1 MGHRA, CDR2 YSYEKL. The CDR3 loop is CASSLEPTLPEKLFF. The CDR3 nucleotides read TGCGCCAGCAGCCTCGAACCGACCCTGCCAGAAAAACTGTTTTTT.

V and J are TRBV7-8 and TRBJ1-2; 10 bases line up with TRBD1. The CDR3 has 14 amino acids. CDR1 and CDR2 from the germline V gene are SGHVS and FQNEAQ. V was pared by 3 bases and J by 2 bases, with 0 bases of the junction left unmatched. The CDR3 nucleotides read TGTGCCAGCAGCTTGGACAGGGGGAACTATGGCTACACCTTC. Translated, it gives CASSLDRGNYGYTF. The full variable domain, rest sourced from reference TRBV7-8 and TRBJ1-2, is GAGVSQSPRYKVAKRGQDVALRCDPISGHVSLFWYQQALGQGPEFLTYFQNEAQLDKSGLPSDRFFAERPEGSVSTLKIQRTQQEDSAVYLCASSLDRGNYGYTFGSGTRLTVV.

The chain recombines TRBV6-1 with TRBJ2-4; a possible D gene is TRBD1 (6 bases). With 2 bases removed from V and 0 bases from J, the gap between germline ends came to 17 bases. Germline values: CDR1 MNHNS, CDR2 SASEGT. The CDR3 consists of 18 residues. CDR3 DNA sequence: TGTGCCAGCAGTGAAAGGGCACAGGGCCCGCTAGCCAAAAACATTCAGTACTTC. Translating it yields CASSERAQGPLAKNIQYF.

The chain couples TRBV4-1 to TRBJ2-1; D not certain. Germline lookup yields CDR1 MGHRA and CDR2 YSYEKL. This CDR3 is 17 amino acids long. Trimming left V 0 bases short and J 3 bases short, with 15 bases between. CDR3 sequence (DNA): TGCGCCAGCAGCCAAGATCCCCCACCCCGATACTACAATGAGCAGTTCTTC. Protein: CASSQDPPPRYYNEQFF.

The rearrangement uses TRBV5-1 and TRBJ1-2; D remains unclear. Germline CDR1 is SGHRS and CDR2 is YFSETQ. V lost 5 bases to trimming and J lost 4 bases, with 12 bases between them. This CDR3 is built from 13 residues. The CDR3 sequence is CASSEELSYGYTF. The CDR3 DNA is TGCGCCAGCAGTGAGGAACTGAGCTATGGCTACACCTTC.

The chain is built from TRBV5-4 and TRBJ1-1; D may be TRBD1 (5 bases). This CDR3 region has 13 residues. V lost 1 base, J lost 5 bases, and 9 bases lay in between. Germline V gene data show CDR1 as SGHNT and CDR2 as YYREEE (reference sequence). Here the CDR3 reads CASSLRGGTEAFF. Here the CDR3 DNA reads TGTGCCAGCAGCTTGAGGGGAGGGACTGAAGCTTTCTTT. The full variable domain, in which reference TRBV5-4 and TRBJ1-1 provide the parts outside the CDR3, is ETGVTQSPTHLIKTRGQQVTLRCSSQSGHNTVSWYQQALGQGPQFIFQYYREEENGRGNFPPRFSGLQFPNYSSELNVNALELDDSALYLCASSLRGGTEAFFGQGTRLTVV.

This sequence joins TRBV6-7 and TRBJ2-1; 13 bases align to TRBD2. TRBV6-7 is an open reading frame, and its role is uncertain. This CDR3 is 16 amino acids long. With V trimmed by 11 bases and J by 7 bases, 14 bases remained unmatched. The CDR3 here is CACQELAGGPKNEQFF. The CDR3 DNA reads TGTGCCTGCCAGGAACTAGCGGGGGGGCCCAAGAATGAGCAGTTCTTC.

The chain links TRBV12-5 to TRBJ1-1; TRBD1 might be the D (5 bases). The length of the CDR3 is 14 residues. Germline V CDR1 and CDR2: LGHNT, FRNRAP. Trimming pared 1 base from V and 4 bases from J, leaving 10 bases between. This CDR3 reads CASGLGGGGTEAFF. The CDR3 DNA follows: TGTGCTAGTGGTTTGGGGGGGGGAGGCACTGAAGCTTTCTTT.

This rearrangement joins TRBV6-4 to TRBJ2-3; 10 bases agree with TRBD2. The CDR3 is 17 amino acids. CDR1 and CDR2 from the germline V gene are MRHNA and SNTAGT. The J segment lost 1 base and the V segment lost 2 bases, leaving 6 bases of the junction unmatched. CDR3 in DNA: TGTGCCAGCAGTGACGTAGCGGGGGGTCACGGCACAGATACGCAGTATTTT. Residues: CASSDVAGGHGTDTQYF.